What follows are 20 T cell receptor beta chains derived from one specimen sequenced in a study of tumor-infiltrating lymphocytes in primary liver carcinoma. Blood RNA was derived from unsorted whole blood, and germline DNA was extracted too. The researchers produced TCR beta cDNA from around 500 ng total RNA with a constant-region primer. Three-round nested multiplex PCR performed with slightly modified ARM-PCR produced the TCR beta libraries. Primers for the first two PCR rounds were TRBV1-TRBV30 forward primers and a C-beta reverse primer (approximately 10 cycles per round). TCRdb reprocessed the multiplex PCR reads with MiXCR, giving one entry per CDR3 protein. This table has about 200,000 distinct CDR3 sequences, about 65% appearing once. Sequenced input: peripheral blood. These receptors were obtained from a woman aged 60-70 years with primary liver carcinoma and hepatitis B virus infection.

The chain couples TRBV11-2 to TRBJ2-5; 8 bases agree with TRBD1. The CDR3 is 15 amino acids. CDR1 is SGHAT and CDR2 is FQNNGV in the germline V gene. V gave up 5 bases and J gave up 4 bases; unmatched junction bases: 9. The CDR3 coding sequence is TGTGCCAGCAGCGCCGGGACAGGTCCACGAGAGACCCAGTACTTC. Its protein product is CASSAGTGPRETQYF. The whole variable domain, filled in from reference TRBV11-2 and TRBJ2-5, reads EAGVAQSPRYKIIEKRQSVAFWCNPISGHATLYWYQQILGQGPKLLIQFQNNGVVDDSQLPKDRFSAERLKGVDSTLKIQPAKLEDSAVYLCASSAGTGPRETQYFGPGTRLLVL.

This clonotype was counted many times. This chain connects TRBV7-8 to TRBJ1-4; D is unresolved. Germline-derived CDR1 and CDR2 are SGHVS and FQNEAQ. V lost 1 base, J lost 4 bases, and 13 bases lay in between. The CDR3 spans 16 residues. The CDR3 nucleotides read TGTGCCAGCAGCTTAGGGGCCGGGCCGCGTAATGAAAAACTGTTTTTT. Its protein product is CASSLGAGPRNEKLFF.

This chain connects TRBV28 to TRBJ2-7; 7 bases align to TRBD1. Germline V gene lookup returns CDR1 MDHEN and CDR2 SYDVKM. Losses at the gene ends were 0 bases for V and 6 bases for J; bases not matched to a gene: 2. The CDR3 extends over 13 amino acids. For the CDR3, the DNA is TGTGCCAGCAGTTTATGGGCAGGGGGCGAGCAGTACTTC. Translating gives CASSLWAGGEQYF.

This clonotype was counted only a few times. The chain links TRBV19 to TRBJ2-1; D is perhaps TRBD1 or TRBD2 (5 bases each). Looked up from germline, CDR1 is LNHDA and CDR2 is SQIVND (reference sequence). The V end was cut by 3 bases, the J end by 10 bases, with 16 bases between. This CDR3 spans 14 amino acids. CDR3 sequence: CASSISGTIKEQFF. The CDR3 nucleotides are TGTGCCAGTAGTATCTCCGGGACGATAAAGGAGCAGTTCTTC.

This clonotype was counted only a few times. A much larger clone differs from this one at a single base, so this may be a read error. The J gene is TRBJ2-1, the V gene TRBV4-1; 7 bases match TRBD2. From germline, CDR1 is MGHRA and CDR2 YSYEKL. This CDR3 has 15 amino acids. V trimming: 5 bases; J trimming: 4 bases; junction bases outside the gene matches: 8. CDR3 sequence (DNA): TGCGCCAGCAGCTTCACGGGGGGAGCGTACAATGAGCAGTTCTTC. Translated: CASSFTGGAYNEQFF.

This clonotype showed up just once. The V gene is TRBV11-2, the J gene TRBJ2-7; 8 bases fit TRBD2. This CDR3 region has 15 residues. Germline CDR1 and CDR2: SGHAT and FQNNGV. Trimming cost V 6 bases and J 4 bases; bases outside gene matches: 11. The CDR3 sequence is CASSPWTSRKYEQYF. CDR3 bases: TGTGCCAGCAGTCCATGGACTAGCAGGAAATACGAGCAGTACTTC.

Comments on this clonotype: A much larger clone differs from this one at a single base, so this may be a read error. The rearrangement uses TRBV29-1 and TRBJ1-5; TRBD1 matches at 7 bases. Germline V gives CDR1 SQVTM, CDR2 ANQGSEA. The CDR3 totals 13 residues. The CDR3 DNA reads TGCGGCGTCAGACAGGGAGATCATCAGCCCCAGCATTTT. Its translation is CGVRQGDHQPQHF. Using reference TRBV29-1 and TRBJ1-5 for the parts outside the CDR3, the full variable domain is SAVISQKPSRDICQRGTSLTIQCQVDSQVTMMFWYRQQPGQSLTLIATANQGSEATYESGFVIDKFPISRPNLTFSTLTVSNMSPEDSSIYLCGVRQGDHQPQHFGDGTRLSIL.

The chain uses TRBV7-8 and TRBJ1-3; D unresolved. Looked up from germline, CDR1 is SGHVS and CDR2 is FQNEAQ. The germline V and J ends were trimmed by 5 bases and 2 bases, with 16 bases remaining between them. This CDR3 region has 16 residues. The CDR3 protein is CASSPDATDPGNTIYF. The CDR3 nucleotides read TGTGCCAGCAGCCCGGACGCAACAGACCCTGGAAACACCATATATTTT.

In its sample, this clonotype was seen a few times. The chain joins TRBV29-1 to TRBJ1-1; perhaps TRBD1 as D (6 bases). V was pared by 6 bases and J by 4 bases, with 18 bases between. CDR3 length: 14 residues. Germline values: CDR1 SQVTM, CDR2 ANQGSEA. The CDR3 nucleotides read TGCAGCGTGGGGACACTTTCTTTGAGCACTGAAGCTTTCTTT. It codes for CSVGTLSLSTEAFF.

This clonotype appeared a few times. This sequence joins TRBV15 and TRBJ2-5; D call uncertain. This CDR3 has 14 residues. The V end was cut by 4 bases, the J end by 6 bases, with 15 bases between. Germline V gene lookup returns CDR1 LNHNV and CDR2 YYDKDF (reference sequence). CDR3 loop: CATSNVIAVQTQYF. The CDR3 DNA follows: TGTGCCACCAGCAACGTTATAGCTGTCCAGACCCAGTACTTC.

V gene TRBV7-8 combines with J gene TRBJ1-2; no clear D gene. The CDR3 covers 14 residues. Germline values: CDR1 SGHVS, CDR2 FQNEAQ. V lost 6 bases and J lost 4, with 15 bases in between. The CDR3 region is CASRPQSYSYGYTF. The CDR3 region has the DNA TGTGCCAGCAGACCTCAGAGCTACAGCTATGGCTACACCTTC.

This clonotype was picked up many times. This rearrangement joins TRBV28 to TRBJ1-1; D not certain. V was pared by 2 bases and J by 5 bases, with 3 bases between. The germline V gene has CDR1 MDHEN and CDR2 SYDVKM. The CDR3 has 11 residues. The CDR3 region has the DNA TGTGCCAGCAGTTTACCAACTGAAGCTTTCTTT. Its protein is CASSLPTEAFF.

This clonotype was detected ten times or more. The J gene is TRBJ1-1, the V gene TRBV6-5; D uncertain. Trimming left V 5 bases short and J 0 bases short, with 13 bases between. CDR1 is MNHEY and CDR2 is SVGAGI in the germline V gene. This CDR3 contains 15 residues. CDR3 sequence: CASSRTRTVNTEAFF. Here the CDR3 DNA reads TGTGCCAGCAGTCGAACCCGGACGGTGAACACTGAAGCTTTCTTT.

This clonotype has a handful of counts. CDR3 loop: CASSTPRGVVYGYTF. The CDR3 bases are TGTGCCAGCAGTACACCGCGGGGGGTGGTCTATGGCTACACCTTC. The gene calls are TRBV28 and TRBJ1-2; possibly TRBD1 for D (5 bases). Germline loops: CDR1 MDHEN, CDR2 SYDVKM. The CDR3 extends over 15 amino acids. The V and J ends lost 5 bases and 4 bases respectively, with 17 bases between them.

A note on this clonotype: At one boundary the junction diverges from the germline segment, which might be a read error. This chain uses TRBV11-2 with TRBJ1-6; D remains unclear. Germline CDR1 reads SGHAT; CDR2 reads FQNNGV. The CDR3 sequence is 15 residues long. The CDR3 sequence: CTSSLERGGNSPLHF. The CDR3 region has the DNA TGTACCAGCAGCTTAGAGCGGGGTGGTAATTCACCCCTCCACTTT.

The chain employs TRBV28 and TRBJ1-5, with D hard to call. The CDR3 is 13 residues long. Germline V gene lookup returns CDR1 MDHEN and CDR2 SYDVKM. V shed 7 bases and J shed 2 bases, with 9 bases lying between them. The CDR3 coding sequence is TGTGCCAGCATGAGGGTTTGCAATCAGCCCCAGCATTTT. Protein product: CASMRVCNQPQHF. Variable domain in full (rest from reference TRBV28 and TRBJ1-5): DVKVTQSSRYLVKRTGEKVFLECVQDMDHENMFWYRQDPGLGLRLIYFSYDVKMKEKGDIPEGYSVSREKKERFSLILESASTNQTSMYLCASMRVCNQPQHFGDGTRLSIL.

The chain employs TRBV6-1 and TRBJ2-7, with D possibly TRBD1 on 5 matching bases. V lost 7 bases and J 4 bases, leaving 17 bases between the germline ends. CDR3 length: 14 amino acids. Germline values: CDR1 MNHNS, CDR2 SASEGT. The CDR3 loop reads CASTRGSQGYEQYF. DNA for the CDR3: TGTGCCAGCACCAGAGGTTCGCAGGGTTACGAGCAGTACTTC.

This chain connects TRBV11-3 to TRBJ2-2; TRBD1 is a possible D gene (7 bases). Germline V CDR1 and CDR2: SGHNT, YENEEA. V dropped 10 bases and J dropped 3 bases, with 21 bases sitting between them. CDR3 length: 16 amino acids. CDR3 sequence: CAIKRRDRLDTGELFF. The CDR3 DNA is TGTGCCATCAAGAGGAGGGACAGACTAGACACCGGGGAGCTGTTTTTT.

CDR3 protein: CSVHGSVDMHYF. DNA for the CDR3: TGCAGCGTTCACGGGAGCGTAGATATGCACTATTTT. V gene TRBV29-1 combines with J gene TRBJ2-3; TRBD2 is a possible D gene (6 bases). The CDR3 spans 12 residues. Trimming pared 5 bases from V and 15 bases from J, leaving 21 bases between. CDR1 and CDR2 from the germline V gene are SQVTM and ANQGSEA.

With respect to this clonotype: With a much larger clone just one base away, this may be a read error. V gene TRBV6-5 combines with J gene TRBJ2-7; D is possibly TRBD2 (6 bases). The V gene's germline CDR1 is MNHEY and CDR2 SVGAGI. The CDR3 runs 13 residues. The CDR3 loop reads CASSYGEVYEHYF. The CDR3 region has the DNA TGTGCCAGCAGTTACGGGGAGGTCTACGAGCACTACTTC.